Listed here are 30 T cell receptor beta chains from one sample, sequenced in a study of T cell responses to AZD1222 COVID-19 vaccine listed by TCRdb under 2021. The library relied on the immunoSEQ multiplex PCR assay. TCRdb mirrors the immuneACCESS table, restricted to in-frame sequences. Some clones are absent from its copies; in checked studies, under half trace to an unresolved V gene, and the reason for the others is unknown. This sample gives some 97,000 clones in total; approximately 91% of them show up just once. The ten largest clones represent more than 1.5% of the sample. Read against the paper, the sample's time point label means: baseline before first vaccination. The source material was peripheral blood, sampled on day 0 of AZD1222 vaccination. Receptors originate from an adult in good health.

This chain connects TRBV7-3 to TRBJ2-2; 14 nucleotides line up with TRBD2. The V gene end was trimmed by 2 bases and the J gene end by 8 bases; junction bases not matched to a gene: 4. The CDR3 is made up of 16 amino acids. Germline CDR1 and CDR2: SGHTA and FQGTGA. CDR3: CASSLRLAGGPGELFF. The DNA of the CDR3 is TGTGCCAGCAGCTTACGACTAGCGGGAGGGCCTGGGGAGCTGTTTTTT.

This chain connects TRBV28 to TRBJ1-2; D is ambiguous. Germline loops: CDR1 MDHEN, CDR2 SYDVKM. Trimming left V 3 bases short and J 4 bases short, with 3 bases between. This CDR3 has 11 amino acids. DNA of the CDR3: TGTGCCAGCAGTTTTGTCTATGGCTACACCTTC. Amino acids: CASSFVYGYTF.

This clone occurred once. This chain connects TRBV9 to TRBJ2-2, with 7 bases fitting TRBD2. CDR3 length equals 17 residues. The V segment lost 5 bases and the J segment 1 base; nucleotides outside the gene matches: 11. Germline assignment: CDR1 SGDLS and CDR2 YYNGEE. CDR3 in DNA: TGTGCCAGCAGTTACAATCTTCCTAGCGGGAACACCGGGGAGCTGTTTTTT. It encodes CASSYNLPSGNTGELFF.

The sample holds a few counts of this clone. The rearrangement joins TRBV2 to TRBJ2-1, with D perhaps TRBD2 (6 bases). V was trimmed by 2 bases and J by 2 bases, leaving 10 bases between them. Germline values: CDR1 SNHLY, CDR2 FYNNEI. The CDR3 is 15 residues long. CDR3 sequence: CASSETGSPYNEQFF. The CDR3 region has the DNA TGTGCCAGCAGTGAAACCGGGAGCCCCTACAATGAGCAGTTCTTC.

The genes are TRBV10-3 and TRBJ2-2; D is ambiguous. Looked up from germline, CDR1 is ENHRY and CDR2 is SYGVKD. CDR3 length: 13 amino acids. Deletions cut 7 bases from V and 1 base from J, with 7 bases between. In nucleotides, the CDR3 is TGTGCCATCACTGGGGAGAACACCGGGGAGCTGTTTTTT. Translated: CAITGENTGELFF.

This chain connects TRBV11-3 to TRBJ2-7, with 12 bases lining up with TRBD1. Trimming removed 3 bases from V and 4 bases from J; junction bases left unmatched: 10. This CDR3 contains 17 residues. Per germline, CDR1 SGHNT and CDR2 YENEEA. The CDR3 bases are TGTGCCAGCAGCTTCTCCCCGGGACAGGGGGCTTCTTACGAGCAGTACTTC. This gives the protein CASSFSPGQGASYEQYF.

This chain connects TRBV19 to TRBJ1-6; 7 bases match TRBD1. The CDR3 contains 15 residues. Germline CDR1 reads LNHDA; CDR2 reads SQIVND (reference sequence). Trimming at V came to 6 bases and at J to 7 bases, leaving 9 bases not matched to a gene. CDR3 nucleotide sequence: TGTGCCAGTAGAAACAGGGGTGATTTCAATTCACCCCTCCACTTT. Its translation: CASRNRGDFNSPLHF.

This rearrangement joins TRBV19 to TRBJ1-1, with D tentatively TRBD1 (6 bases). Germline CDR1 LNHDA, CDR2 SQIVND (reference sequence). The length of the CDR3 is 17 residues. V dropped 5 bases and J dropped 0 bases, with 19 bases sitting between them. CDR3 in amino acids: CASSGPSGQILNTEAFF. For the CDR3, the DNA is TGTGCCAGTAGTGGACCATCGGGACAAATATTGAACACTGAAGCTTTCTTT.

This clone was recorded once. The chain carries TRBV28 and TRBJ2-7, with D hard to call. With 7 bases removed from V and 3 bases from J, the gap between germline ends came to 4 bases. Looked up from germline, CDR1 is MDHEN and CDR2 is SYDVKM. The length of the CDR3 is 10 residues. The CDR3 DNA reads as TGTGCCAGCAAAAGCTACGAGCAGTACTTC. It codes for CASKSYEQYF. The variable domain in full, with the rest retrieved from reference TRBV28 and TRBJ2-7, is DVKVTQSSRYLVKRTGEKVFLECVQDMDHENMFWYRQDPGLGLRLIYFSYDVKMKEKGDIPEGYSVSREKKERFSLILESASTNQTSMYLCASKSYEQYFGPGTRLTVT.

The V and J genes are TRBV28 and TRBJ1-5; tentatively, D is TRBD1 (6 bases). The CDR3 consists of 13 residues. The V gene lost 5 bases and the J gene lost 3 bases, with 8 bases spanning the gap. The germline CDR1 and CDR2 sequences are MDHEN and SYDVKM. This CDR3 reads CASSTGYNQPQHF. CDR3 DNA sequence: TGTGCCAGCAGTACAGGGTACAATCAGCCCCAGCATTTT.

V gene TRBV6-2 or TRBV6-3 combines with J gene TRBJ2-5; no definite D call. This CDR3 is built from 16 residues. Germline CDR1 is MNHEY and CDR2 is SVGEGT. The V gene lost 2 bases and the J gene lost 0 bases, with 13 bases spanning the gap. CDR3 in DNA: TGTGCCAGCAGTTACCCCTGGACCGGTTACCAAGAGACCCAGTACTTC. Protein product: CASSYPWTGYQETQYF.

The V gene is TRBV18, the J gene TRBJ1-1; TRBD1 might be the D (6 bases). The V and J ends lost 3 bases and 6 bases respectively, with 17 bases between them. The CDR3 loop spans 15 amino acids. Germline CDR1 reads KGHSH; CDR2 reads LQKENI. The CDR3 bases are TGTGCCAGCTCACCCCAGGGGAGGGGGGCCGCTGAAGCTTTCTTT. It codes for CASSPQGRGAAEAFF.

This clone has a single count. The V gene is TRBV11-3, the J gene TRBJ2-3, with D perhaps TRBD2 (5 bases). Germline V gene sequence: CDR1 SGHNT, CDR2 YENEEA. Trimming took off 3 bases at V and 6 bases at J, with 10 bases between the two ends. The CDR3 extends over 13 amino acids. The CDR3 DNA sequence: TGTGCCAGCAGCTTGGGTCTAGCTGATACGCAGTATTTT. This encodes CASSLGLADTQYF.

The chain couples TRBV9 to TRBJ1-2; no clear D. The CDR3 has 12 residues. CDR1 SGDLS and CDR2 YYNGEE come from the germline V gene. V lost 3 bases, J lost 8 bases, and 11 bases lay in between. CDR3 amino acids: CASSAQTGGYTF. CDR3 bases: TGTGCCAGCAGCGCACAAACGGGGGGCTACACCTTC. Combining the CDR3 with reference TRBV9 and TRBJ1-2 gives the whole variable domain DSGVTQTPKHLITATGQRVTLRCSPRSGDLSVYWYQQSLDQGLQFLIQYYNGEERAKGNILERFSAQQFPDLHSELNLSSLELGDSALYFCASSAQTGGYTFGSGTRLTVV.

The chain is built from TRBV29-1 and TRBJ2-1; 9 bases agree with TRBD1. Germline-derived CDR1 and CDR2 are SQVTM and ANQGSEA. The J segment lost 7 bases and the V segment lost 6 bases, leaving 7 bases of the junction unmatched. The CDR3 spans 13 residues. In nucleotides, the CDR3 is TGCAGCGTCACAGGGGGCCTCACGAATGAGCAGTTCTTC. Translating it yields CSVTGGLTNEQFF.

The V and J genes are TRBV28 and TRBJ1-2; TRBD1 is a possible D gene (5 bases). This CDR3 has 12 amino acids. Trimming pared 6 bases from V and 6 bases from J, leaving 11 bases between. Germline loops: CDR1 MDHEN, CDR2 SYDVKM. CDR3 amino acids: CASRSGLDGYTF. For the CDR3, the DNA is TGTGCCAGCAGGTCAGGGTTGGATGGCTACACCTTC.

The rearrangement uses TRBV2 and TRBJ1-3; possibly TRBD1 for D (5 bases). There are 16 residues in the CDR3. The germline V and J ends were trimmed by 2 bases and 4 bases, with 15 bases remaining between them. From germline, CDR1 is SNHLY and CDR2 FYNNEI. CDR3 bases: TGTGCCAGCAGTGAATGGGGAGGGACCCTCGGAAACACCATATATTTT. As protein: CASSEWGGTLGNTIYF.

The CDR3: CASTRPDTQYF. The CDR3 region has the DNA TGCGCCAGCACCCGACCAGATACGCAGTATTTT. V usage is TRBV10-1 and J usage is TRBJ2-3, with D unclear. Trimming pared 7 bases from V and 4 bases from J, leaving 6 bases between. Germline V gene sequence: CDR1 WNHNN, CDR2 SYGVQD (reference sequence). This CDR3 has 11 amino acids.

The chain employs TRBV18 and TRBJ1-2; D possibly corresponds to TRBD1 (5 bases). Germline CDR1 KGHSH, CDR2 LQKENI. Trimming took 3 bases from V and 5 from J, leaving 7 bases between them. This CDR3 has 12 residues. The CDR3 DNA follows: TGTGCCAGCTCACCCGACAGTTATGGCTACACCTTC. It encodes CASSPDSYGYTF.

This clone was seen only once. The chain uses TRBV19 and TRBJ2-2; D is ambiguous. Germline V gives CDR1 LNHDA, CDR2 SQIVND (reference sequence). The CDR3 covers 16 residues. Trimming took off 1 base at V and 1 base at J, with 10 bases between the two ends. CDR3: CASSIGVGKNTGELFF. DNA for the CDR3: TGTGCCAGTAGTATAGGAGTGGGGAAGAACACCGGGGAGCTGTTTTTT.

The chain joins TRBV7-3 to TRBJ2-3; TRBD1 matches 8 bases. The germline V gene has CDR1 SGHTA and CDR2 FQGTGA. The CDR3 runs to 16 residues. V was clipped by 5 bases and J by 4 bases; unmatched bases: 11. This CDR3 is CASSTQGGSVADTQYF. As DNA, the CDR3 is TGTGCCAGCAGCACACAGGGGGGATCTGTCGCAGATACGCAGTATTTT.

The DNA of the CDR3 is TGTGCCAGCAGTCAGTCTCCAGATACGCAGTATTTT. Its protein is CASSQSPDTQYF. This chain joins TRBV6-6 and TRBJ2-3; D not certain. CDR3 length: 12 amino acids. The V end was cut by 5 bases, the J end by 4 bases, with 7 bases between. CDR1 and CDR2 from the germline V gene are MNHNY and SVGAGI (reference sequence).

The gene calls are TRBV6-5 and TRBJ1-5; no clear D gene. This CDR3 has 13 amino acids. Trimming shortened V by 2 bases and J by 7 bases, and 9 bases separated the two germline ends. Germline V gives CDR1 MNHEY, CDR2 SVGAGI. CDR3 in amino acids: CASSYAVGQPQHF. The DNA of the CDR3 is TGTGCCAGCAGTTACGCTGTTGGGCAGCCCCAGCATTTT.

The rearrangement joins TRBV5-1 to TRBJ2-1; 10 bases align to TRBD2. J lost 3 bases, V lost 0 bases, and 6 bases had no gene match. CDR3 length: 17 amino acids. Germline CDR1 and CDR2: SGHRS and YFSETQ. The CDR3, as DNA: TGCGCCAGCAGCTTGGACGTAAGGACTAGCGGCTACAATGAGCAGTTCTTC. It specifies CASSLDVRTSGYNEQFF.

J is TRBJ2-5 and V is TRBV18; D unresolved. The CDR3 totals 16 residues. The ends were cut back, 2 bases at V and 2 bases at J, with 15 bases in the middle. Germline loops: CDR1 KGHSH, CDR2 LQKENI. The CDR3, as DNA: TGTGCCAGCTCACCATTTCCGACCCAGAGACAAGAGACCCAGTACTTC. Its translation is CASSPFPTQRQETQYF. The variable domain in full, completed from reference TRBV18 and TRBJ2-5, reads NAGVMQNPRHLVRRRGQEARLRCSPMKGHSHVYWYRQLPEEGLKFMVYLQKENIIDESGMPKERFSAEFPKEGPSILRIQQVVRGDSAAYFCASSPFPTQRQETQYFGPGTRLLVL.

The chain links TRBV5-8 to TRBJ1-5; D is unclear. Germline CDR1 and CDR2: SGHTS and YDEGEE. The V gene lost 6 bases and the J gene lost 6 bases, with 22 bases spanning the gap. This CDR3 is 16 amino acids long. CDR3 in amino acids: CASMPTLVSDVQPQHF. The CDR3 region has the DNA TGTGCCAGCATGCCCACATTAGTATCTGACGTTCAGCCCCAGCATTTT. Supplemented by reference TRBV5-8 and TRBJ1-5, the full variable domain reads EAGVTQSPTHLIKTRGQQATLRCSPISGHTSVYWYQQALGLGLQFLLWYDEGEERNRGNFPPRFSGRQFPNYSSELNVNALELEDSALYLCASMPTLVSDVQPQHFGDGTRLSIL.

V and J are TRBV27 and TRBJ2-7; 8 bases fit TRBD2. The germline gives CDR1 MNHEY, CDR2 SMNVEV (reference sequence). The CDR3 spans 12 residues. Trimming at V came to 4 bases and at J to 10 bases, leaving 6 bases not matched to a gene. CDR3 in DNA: TGTGCCAGCAGTTCAACTAGCGGAATACAGTACTTC. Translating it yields CASSSTSGIQYF.

This CDR3 is CASSLSPGGFPYEQYF. As DNA, the CDR3 is TGTGCCAGCAGCTTGTCTCCAGGTGGTTTCCCCTACGAGCAGTACTTC. The V and J genes are TRBV5-5 and TRBJ2-7; D remains ambiguous. Germline values: CDR1 SGHKS, CDR2 YYEKEE (reference sequence). The V and J ends lost 1 base and 2 bases respectively, with 16 bases between them. The CDR3 covers 16 residues. Complete variable domain (other parts from reference TRBV5-5 and TRBJ2-7): DAGVTQSPTHLIKTRGQQVTLRCSPISGHKSVSWYQQVLGQGPQFIFQYYEKEERGRGNFPDRFSARQFPNYSSELNVNALLLGDSALYLCASSLSPGGFPYEQYFGPGTRLTVT.

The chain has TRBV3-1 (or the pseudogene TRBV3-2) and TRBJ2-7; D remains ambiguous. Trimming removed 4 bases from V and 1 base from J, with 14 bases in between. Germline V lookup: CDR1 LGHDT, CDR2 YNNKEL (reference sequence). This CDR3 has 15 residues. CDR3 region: CASSPPGLESYEQYF. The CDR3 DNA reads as TGTGCCAGCAGCCCTCCGGGTCTAGAATCCTACGAGCAGTACTTC.

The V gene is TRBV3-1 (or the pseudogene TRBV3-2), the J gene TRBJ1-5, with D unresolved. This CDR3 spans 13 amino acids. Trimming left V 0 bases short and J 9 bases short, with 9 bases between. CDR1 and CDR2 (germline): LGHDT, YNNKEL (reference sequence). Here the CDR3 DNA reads TGTGCCAGCAGCCAAGAAGGTTCCATGCCCCAGCATTTT. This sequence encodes CASSQEGSMPQHF.